This TCR beta chain emerged from a study of regulatory T cells in long-lasting Graves disease. CDR3 regions were amplified by Arm-PCR using iRepertoire HTBI primers to build TCR beta libraries. In the study's own analysis: Gene usage covered about 62 TRBV and about 15 TRBJ segments. Each CDR3 protein gets one entry after TCRdb re-called the multiplex PCR reads with MiXCR. V and J calls and clone size were set by TCRdb, not the authors. The sample includes a few hundred thousand distinct CDR3 sequences, 21% seen only once; the top ten take roughly an eighth. Germline assignment: CDR1 DFQATT and CDR2 SNEGSKA (reference sequence). The CDR3 is 13 amino acids. V shed 5 bases and J shed 1 base, with 12 bases lying between them. Time point in this sample: persistent/refractory GD, antithyroid drugs over 5 years with positive TRAb. PBMC-extracted RNA yielded the TCR library.

The TCR sequence derives from a female donor with Graves disease. The chain recombines TRBV20-1 with TRBJ2-7, with D possibly being TRBD2 (6 bases). The sample was peripheral blood mononuclear cells (PBMCs), taken when the disease was refractory, from a patient treated with antithyroid drugs. CDR3 in DNA: TGCAGTGCTTCGAGCGGGCGATCCTACGAGCAGTACTTC. Translation gives CSASSGRSYEQYF.